This T cell receptor beta chain originates from a study of T cell repertoires in cytomegalovirus infection. Study as a whole: Used in the study were CMV epitopes, some recently identified and HLA-C-restricted, others well-studied and HLA-B-restricted.

Concerning this clonotype itself: Its antigen is not identified.

The V and J ends lost 3 bases and 8 bases respectively, with 11 bases between them. The CDR3 has 13 amino acids. Using its own MiXCR run on the reads, TCRdb lists one record per CDR3 protein. Counted here are 650,000 to 900,000 distinct CDR3 sequences, approximately 30% occurring once; the ten biggest clones make up around 11%. This chain links TRBV12-3 or TRBV12-4 with TRBJ1-5; D is unresolved. This TCR derives from a human donor in good health (CMV status not recorded). Some clones in this sample may be carry-over from other donors' samples. Source: cultured CD8+ T cells from PBMCs, taken from culture after CMV antigen stimulation. The CDR3 here is CASSLRVTEPQHF. CDR3 coding DNA: TGTGCCAGCAGTTTGCGAGTAACAGAGCCCCAGCATTTT.